These T cell receptor beta chains were read from a single sample in a study of radiotherapy plus CTLA-4 blockade in lung cancer. The table came from immunoSEQ multiplex PCR; TCRdb's copy has only in-frame clones and leaves some out. This sample has 45,000 to 60,000 clones, with around four fifths found just once. The sequences come from peripheral blood, collected from a patient treated with radiotherapy plus ipilimumab. The receptors were sampled from a human donor with non-small cell lung cancer who had stable disease on radiotherapy plus ipilimumab. CDR3s include the opening cysteine and the closing phenylalanine or tryptophan. The D gene is left open where the match is weak. Rows give clone size only sometimes, using once, few, many, or a class for an expanded clone.

clone_size j_call d_call v_call cdr3_nt cdr3_aa
- TRBJ2-2 TRBD2 TRBV29-1 TGCAGCGTTCCTAAAGCTAGCGGGACCGGGGGCGGGGAGCTGTTTTTT CSVPKASGTGGGELFF
- TRBJ1-5 - TRBV30 TGTGCCTGGAGTTTATTTTCGGGGGGCGGCAATCAGCCCCAGCATTTT CAWSLFSGGGNQPQHF
- TRBJ2-7 TRBD2 TRBV29-1 TGCAGCGTTGAATGGCGGGAGGGCTACGAGCAGTACTTC CSVEWREGYEQYF
- TRBJ2-1 TRBD2 TRBV18 TGTGCCAGCTCACCATCCCTAGCGGGAGAAGGATCGAATGAGCAGTTCTTC CASSPSLAGEGSNEQFF
- TRBJ1-5 - TRBV6-5 TGTGCCAGCAGCCCCCAGGGGAGAGTCAATCAGCCCCAGCATTTT CASSPQGRVNQPQHF
- TRBJ1-3 - TRBV19 TGTGCCACCAGTACAGGGTTCGGAAACACCATATATTTT CATSTGFGNTIYF
- TRBJ2-7 TRBD1 TRBV25-1 TGTGCCAGCAGTGATAACAGGGGGGCTATTTCCTACGAGCAGTACTTC CASSDNRGAISYEQYF
- TRBJ1-1 TRBD1 TRBV25-1 TGTGCCAGCAGTAGACAGGGACTGATGAACACTGAAGCTTTCTTT CASSRQGLMNTEAFF
once TRBJ2-7 TRBD2 TRBV5-1 TGCGCCAGCAGCTTGGCCCTAGCGGGAGTCGACGAGCAGTACTTC CASSLALAGVDEQYF
- TRBJ1-1 - TRBV28 TGTGCCAGCAGTTCCCCCGCCGGGATGGGGAACACTGAAGCTTTCTTT CASSSPAGMGNTEAFF
once TRBJ2-2 - TRBV5-1 TGCGCCAGCAGCATCTGGGGAGAAGCCGGGGAGCTGTTTTTT CASSIWGEAGELFF
few TRBJ2-2 - TRBV6-4 TGTGCCAGCAGTGACTCCGACACCGGGGAGCTGTTTTTT CASSDSDTGELFF
- TRBJ2-7 TRBD2 TRBV28 TGTGCCAGCAGTTTACTGGGGACTAGGGGCTACGAGCAGTACTTC CASSLLGTRGYEQYF
- TRBJ2-2 TRBD1 TRBV2 TGTGCCAGCAGTGATCCGGGGACAGGGGCGAACACCGGGGAGCTGTTTTTT CASSDPGTGANTGELFF
- TRBJ2-1 TRBD2 TRBV2 TGTGCCAGCAGAGGGAGGACTAGCGGGAGCCGGGGACCCTACAATGAGCAGTTCTTC CASRGRTSGSRGPYNEQFF
- TRBJ1-1 - TRBV5-4 TGTGCCAGCAGCTTGACGGGGGGTAGCACTGAAGCTTTCTTT CASSLTGGSTEAFF
- TRBJ2-1 - TRBV15 TGTGCCACCAGCAGATCAGGGGACTATAACAATGAGCAGTTCTTC CATSRSGDYNNEQFF
once TRBJ2-5 - TRBV6-1 TGTGCCAGCAGCCTGACGGGGACCCAGTACTTC CASSLTGTQYF
- TRBJ2-3 - TRBV30 TGTGCCTGGAGTGTACTTGGAGACCCGCGGGACGCAGATACGCAGTATTTT CAWSVLGDPRDADTQYF
- TRBJ1-1 - TRBV5-8 TGTGCCAGCAACAGTCGAAAAAGTATCGAAGCTTTCTTT CASNSRKSIEAFF
once TRBJ2-3 TRBD1 TRBV2 TGTGCCAGCAGTAAGACAGGGGGCGGGGGAGATACGCAGTATTTT CASSKTGGGGDTQYF
- TRBJ2-3 TRBD2 TRBV10-1 TGCGCCAGCAGTGAGTCGAGGGAGGGTACGCAGTATTTT CASSESREGTQYF
- TRBJ2-3 TRBD2 TRBV10-3 TGTGCCATCAGCCCTGCTAGCGGTGGCACAGATACGCAGTATTTT CAISPASGGTDTQYF
- TRBJ2-5 - TRBV5-1 TGCGCCAGCAGGTCCTCGGGATCTGTACAGCAAGAGACCCAGTACTTC CASRSSGSVQQETQYF
- TRBJ2-3 TRBD2 TRBV7-2 TGTGCCAGCACCGGGGACTACACAGATACGCAGTATTTT CASTGDYTDTQYF
- TRBJ2-3 TRBD2 TRBV6-6 TGTGCCAGCAGAGGACTAGGAACAGATACGCAGTATTTT CASRGLGTDTQYF
- TRBJ1-3 - TRBV21-1 TGTGCCAGCAGCAAAAAAAACCGGGTCTTCTCGTGTTTCTCTGGAAACACCATATATTTT CASSKKNRVFSCFSGNTIYF
- TRBJ2-7 - TRBV7-2 TGTGCCAGCAGCTTAGCTCCAGGAGGGGCCTACGAGCAGTACTTC CASSLAPGGAYEQYF
- TRBJ2-3 - TRBV5-1 TGCGCCAGCAGCTTCTGGGCAGGTAGCACAGATACGCAGTATTTT CASSFWAGSTDTQYF
few TRBJ2-7 - TRBV10-3 TGTGCCATCAGTGTAGCCCTTACCTACGAGCAGTACTTC CAISVALTYEQYF
- TRBJ2-2 - TRBV7-8 TGTGCCAGCAGTTCGCAGGGAAGGAACACCGGGGAGCTGTTTTTT CASSSQGRNTGELFF
- TRBJ1-2 - TRBV2 TGTGCCAGCAGTGAGGACAGCTATGGCTACACCTTC CASSEDSYGYTF
- TRBJ2-1 - TRBV18 TGTGCCAGCGGAGACTCTAGCTCCTACAATGAGCAGTTCTTC CASGDSSSYNEQFF
- TRBJ2-7 - TRBV11-3 TGTGCCAGCAGCCCAGGGAGGGGGAACGAGCAGTACTTC CASSPGRGNEQYF
- TRBJ2-7 TRBD2 TRBV10-1 TGCGCCAGCAGTACTAGCGGGACCTACGAGCAGTACTTC CASSTSGTYEQYF
- TRBJ2-1 - TRBV11-3 TGTGCCAGCAGCTTAGAACCTAGGCGAGCCGATGAGCAGTTCTTC CASSLEPRRADEQFF
- TRBJ2-7 TRBD2 TRBV11-2 TGTGCCAGCAGCTTAACTAGCGGGAGAGGAAACTACGAGCAGTACTTC CASSLTSGRGNYEQYF
- TRBJ1-5 TRBD1 TRBV10-3 TGTGCCATGACAGGGGAGTGGGATCAGCCCCAGCATTTT CAMTGEWDQPQHF
- TRBJ2-3 TRBD2 TRBV4-3 TGCGCCAGCAGCCAAGCCCCGGGACTAGCGAGGGATACGCAGTATTTT CASSQAPGLARDTQYF
few TRBJ2-2 TRBD1 TRBV19 TGTGCCAGTAGTACCGGACAGGGCGGGAAGAACACCGGGGAGCTGTTTTTT CASSTGQGGKNTGELFF
- TRBJ2-5 - TRBV7-9 TGTGCCAGCAGCCGCGTCCAAGAGACCCAGTACTTC CASSRVQETQYF
once TRBJ2-7 - TRBV9 TGTGCCAGCAGCCTTACAGGCGCCTCCTACGAGCAGTACTTC CASSLTGASYEQYF
- TRBJ1-3 - TRBV9 TGTGCCAGCAGCGTAGCCAGGGCAGGAAACACCATATATTTT CASSVARAGNTIYF
- TRBJ2-1 TRBD2 TRBV25-1 TGTGCCAGTCACCCTCTGGCTAGCGGGAGGGTAGATGAGCAGTTCTTC CASHPLASGRVDEQFF
- TRBJ2-4 - TRBV7-6 TGTGCCAGCAGCTTTCGCGACAAAAACATTCAGTACTTC CASSFRDKNIQYF
- TRBJ1-2 - TRBV2 TGTGCCAGCCCCCGCGGCCCCTTCTATGGCTACACCTTC CASPRGPFYGYTF
- TRBJ1-5 TRBD1 TRBV28 TGTGCCAGCAGTTTAGCAGGACAGGCAGATTTTAGCAATCAGCCCCAGCATTTT CASSLAGQADFSNQPQHF
- TRBJ2-2 TRBD1 TRBV11-3 TGTGCCAGCAGCTTAAGAGGGACAGACACCGGGGAGCTGTTTTTT CASSLRGTDTGELFF
- TRBJ2-3 - TRBV29-1 TGCAGCGCTGTGGGACTCTATGGTGGGGTCACACAGTATTTT CSAVGLYGGVTQYF
- TRBJ2-7 TRBD2 TRBV7-2 TGCGCCAGCAGCCCGGGGACTAGCGGGCGGTACGAGCAGTACTTC CASSPGTSGRYEQYF
few TRBJ2-6 - TRBV7-3 TGTGCCAGCAGCCCCGACAAGGCCAACGTCCTGACTTTC CASSPDKANVLTF
once TRBJ2-7 TRBD2 TRBV19 TGTGCCAGTAGTATTCCGGGGGGGTTCTACGAGCAGTACTTC CASSIPGGFYEQYF
- TRBJ1-3 - TRBV7-9 TGTGCCAGCAGCTTAGCCGGGGTTGGAAACACCATATATTTT CASSLAGVGNTIYF
- TRBJ2-5 - TRBV28 TGTGCCAGCAGCTTCAACGTAGAGGAGACCCAGTACTTC CASSFNVEETQYF
- TRBJ2-1 TRBD2 TRBV5-6 TGTGCCAGCAGCTTGGATGGTTTAGCGGGAGTCAATGAGCAGTTCTTC CASSLDGLAGVNEQFF
once TRBJ1-1 - TRBV18 TGTGCCAGCTCCCCTCAGGGGAACACTGAAGCTTTCTTT CASSPQGNTEAFF
- TRBJ2-1 TRBD2 TRBV5-4 TGTGCCAGCAGTTCTGCGGCTAGCGGGAGATCTGGCAATGAGCAGTTCTTC CASSSAASGRSGNEQFF
- TRBJ1-3 TRBD1 TRBV28 TGTGCCAGCAGAACGACAGGGTCTGGAAACACCATATATTTT CASRTTGSGNTIYF
once TRBJ2-5 TRBD1 TRBV6-1 TGTGCCAGCAGCACAGGGGGACCAGAGACCCAGTACTTC CASSTGGPETQYF